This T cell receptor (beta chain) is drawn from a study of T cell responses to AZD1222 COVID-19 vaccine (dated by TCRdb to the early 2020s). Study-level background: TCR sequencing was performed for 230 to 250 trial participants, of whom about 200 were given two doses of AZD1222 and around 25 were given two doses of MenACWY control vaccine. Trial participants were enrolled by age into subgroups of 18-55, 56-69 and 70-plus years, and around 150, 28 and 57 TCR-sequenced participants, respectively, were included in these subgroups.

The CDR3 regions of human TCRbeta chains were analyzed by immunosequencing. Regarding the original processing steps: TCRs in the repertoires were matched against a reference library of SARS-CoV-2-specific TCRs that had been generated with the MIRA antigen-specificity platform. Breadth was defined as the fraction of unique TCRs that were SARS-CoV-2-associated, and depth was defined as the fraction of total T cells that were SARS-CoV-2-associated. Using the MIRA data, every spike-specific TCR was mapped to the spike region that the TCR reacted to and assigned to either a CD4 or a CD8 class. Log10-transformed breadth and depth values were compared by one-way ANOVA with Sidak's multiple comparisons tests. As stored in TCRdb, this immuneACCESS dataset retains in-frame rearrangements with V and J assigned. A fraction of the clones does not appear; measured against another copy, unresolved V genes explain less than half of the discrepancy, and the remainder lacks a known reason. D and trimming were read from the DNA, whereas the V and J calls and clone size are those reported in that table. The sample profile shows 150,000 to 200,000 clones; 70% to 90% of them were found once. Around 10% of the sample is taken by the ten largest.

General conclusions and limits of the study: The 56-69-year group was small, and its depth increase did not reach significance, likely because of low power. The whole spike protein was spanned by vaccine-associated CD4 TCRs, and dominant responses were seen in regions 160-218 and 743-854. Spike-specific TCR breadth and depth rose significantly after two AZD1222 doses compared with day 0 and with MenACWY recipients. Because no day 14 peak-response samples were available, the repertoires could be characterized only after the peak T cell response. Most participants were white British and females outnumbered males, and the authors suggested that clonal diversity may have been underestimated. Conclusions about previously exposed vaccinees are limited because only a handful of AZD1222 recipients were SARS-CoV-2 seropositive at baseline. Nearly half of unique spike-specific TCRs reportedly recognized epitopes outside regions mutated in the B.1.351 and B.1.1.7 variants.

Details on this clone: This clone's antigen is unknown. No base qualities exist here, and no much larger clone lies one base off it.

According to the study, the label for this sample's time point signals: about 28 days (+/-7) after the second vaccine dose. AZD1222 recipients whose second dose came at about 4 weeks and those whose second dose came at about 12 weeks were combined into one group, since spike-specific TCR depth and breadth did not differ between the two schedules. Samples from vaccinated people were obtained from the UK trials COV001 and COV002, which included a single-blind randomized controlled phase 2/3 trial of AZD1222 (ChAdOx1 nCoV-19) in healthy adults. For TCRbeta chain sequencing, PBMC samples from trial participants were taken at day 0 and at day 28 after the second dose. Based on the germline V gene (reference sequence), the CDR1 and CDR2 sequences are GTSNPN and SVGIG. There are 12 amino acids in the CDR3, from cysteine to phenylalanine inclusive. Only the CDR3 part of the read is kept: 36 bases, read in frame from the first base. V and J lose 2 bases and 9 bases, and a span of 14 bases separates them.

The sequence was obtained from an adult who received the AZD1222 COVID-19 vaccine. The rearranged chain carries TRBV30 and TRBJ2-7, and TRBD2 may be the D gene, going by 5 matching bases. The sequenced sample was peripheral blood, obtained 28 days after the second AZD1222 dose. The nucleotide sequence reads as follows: TGTGCCTGGAGTCTCTTTGGAGAGGGGCAGTACTTC. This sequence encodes CAWSLFGEGQYF.